This passage covers 5 T cell receptor beta chains from one sample sequenced in a study of blood T cell repertoires in COVID-19. Data came from immunoSEQ multiplex PCR; TCRdb stores just in-frame clones and leaves some out. The sample lists about 100,000 clones; approximately 92% were seen once. The material sequenced was peripheral blood. The receptors were gathered from a woman in her forties or fifties with COVID-19, enrolled during active disease.

This chain links TRBV28 with TRBJ1-3, with TRBD1 identical over 8 bases. Trimming at V came to 4 bases and at J to 4 bases, leaving 6 bases not matched to a gene. CDR3 length: 15 residues. Germline V gene lookup returns CDR1 MDHEN and CDR2 SYDVKM. CDR3: CASSWDRRSGNTIYF. As DNA, the CDR3 is TGTGCCAGCAGTTGGGACAGGCGCTCGGGAAACACCATATATTTT. Complete variable domain (other parts from reference TRBV28 and TRBJ1-3): DVKVTQSSRYLVKRTGEKVFLECVQDMDHENMFWYRQDPGLGLRLIYFSYDVKMKEKGDIPEGYSVSREKKERFSLILESASTNQTSMYLCASSWDRRSGNTIYFGEGSWLTVV.

This clone was seen more than once but under ten times. The gene calls are TRBV6-2 or TRBV6-3 and TRBJ2-5, with TRBD2 matching 11 bases. The CDR3 extends over 12 amino acids. The germline V gene has CDR1 MNHEY and CDR2 SVGEGT. After removal of 4 bases from V and 9 bases from J, the junction contained 1 base not matched to a gene. Here the CDR3 DNA reads TGTGCCAGCAGTTCTAGCGGGGGGCCCCAGTACTTC. Its protein is CASSSSGGPQYF.

The rearrangement links TRBV11-2 to TRBJ2-7, with TRBD1 matching over 9 bases. This CDR3 has 13 amino acids. The V gene end was trimmed by 5 bases and the J gene end by 7 bases; junction bases not matched to a gene: 6. Germline-derived CDR1 and CDR2 are SGHAT and FQNNGV. This CDR3 reads CASSAGQGREQYV. CDR3 nucleotide sequence: TGTGCCAGCAGCGCGGGACAGGGTCGGGAGCAGTACGTC.

The V and J genes are TRBV5-1 and TRBJ2-5; the D gene is possibly TRBD1 (6 bases). This CDR3 comprises 14 residues. Germline CDR1 SGHRS, CDR2 YFSETQ. The V end was cut by 2 bases, the J end by 1 base, with 9 bases between. This CDR3 reads CASSLGQFQETQYF. CDR3 coding DNA: TGCGCCAGCAGCTTAGGACAGTTCCAAGAGACCCAGTACTTC.

The CDR3 sequence is CASNLQGNTEAFF. The DNA of the CDR3 is TGTGCCAGCAATCTACAGGGGAACACTGAAGCTTTCTTT. This sequence joins TRBV2 and TRBJ1-1; D possibly corresponds to TRBD1 (6 bases). The germline V and J ends were trimmed by 7 bases and 1 base, with 10 bases remaining between them. The CDR3 extends over 13 amino acids. Germline CDR1 is SNHLY and CDR2 is FYNNEI.